A single sample is the source of the 4 T cell receptor beta chains below, sequenced in a study of OX40 agonist ivuxolimab in advanced cancers. Repertoires were generated with immunoSEQ multiplex PCR, while TCRdb's copy carries only in-frame clones and drops some. The repertoire holds 77,000 or so clones, with 60% to 80% as singletons. Sequencing was performed on CD4+ or CD8+ T cells sorted from blood, taken in a trial of the OX40 agonist ivuxolimab. The source of these receptors is an adult with an advanced solid tumor such as melanoma, head and neck, liver or kidney cancer.

This clone has a handful of counts. The rearrangement links TRBV7-9 to TRBJ2-5; D unclear. V shed 5 bases and J shed 4 bases, with 11 bases lying between them. This CDR3 has 13 amino acids. Germline CDR1 reads SEHNR; CDR2 reads FQNEAQ (reference sequence). The chain's CDR3 is CASSQSFGETQYF. The CDR3 DNA reads as TGTGCCAGCAGCCAATCCTTTGGAGAGACCCAGTACTTC.

The V gene is TRBV5-3, the J gene TRBJ1-5, with D hard to call. TRBV5-3 has ORF status, its function being uncertain. CDR3 length: 15 amino acids. Trimming stripped 1 base from V and 9 bases from J, with 17 bases between. CDR3 residues: CARSLNGQPWRPQHF. The DNA of the CDR3 is TGTGCCAGAAGCTTGAATGGCCAGCCTTGGAGGCCCCAGCATTTT.

This chain uses TRBV30 with TRBJ2-1; D not certain. The CDR3 runs to 17 residues. The germline gives CDR1 GTSNPN, CDR2 SVGIG (reference sequence). Trimming stripped 2 bases from V and 0 bases from J, with 17 bases between. The CDR3 loop is CAWSTSRVPRSYNEQFF. For the CDR3, the DNA is TGTGCCTGGAGTACCTCCCGTGTGCCCCGCTCCTACAATGAGCAGTTCTTC.

The chain employs TRBV6-5 and TRBJ1-1; a possible D gene is TRBD1 (6 bases). Germline-derived CDR1 and CDR2 are MNHEY and SVGAGI. V was pared by 5 bases and J by 6 bases, with 19 bases between. The CDR3 is 15 residues long. The CDR3 sequence is CASSRRQRGAAEAFF. The CDR3 DNA is TGTGCCAGCAGTCGACGACAGCGGGGGGCCGCTGAAGCTTTCTTT.